This TCR beta chain stems from a study of early T cells in non-severe SARS-CoV-2 infection. From the 5' RACE reads, TCRdb called clonotypes with MiXCR, one entry per CDR3 protein. The sample gives about 23,000 distinct CDR3 sequences, about 5.3% of which show up once; around 10% is in the top ten. The ends were cut back, 6 bases at V and 4 bases at J, with 7 bases in the middle. CDR3 length: 11 amino acids. Germline CDR1 and CDR2: MDHEN and SYDVKM. The table lists this clonotype with many counts. V is TRBV28 and J is TRBJ2-7; unclear D gene. The clonotype comes from an adult who was a healthcare worker with PCR-confirmed SARS-CoV-2 infection or an uninfected control (not recorded which). Sequenced sample: whole blood. The CDR3 protein is CASRVEYEQYF. CDR3 nucleotide sequence: TGTGCCAGCAGGGTAGAGTACGAGCAGTACTTC.